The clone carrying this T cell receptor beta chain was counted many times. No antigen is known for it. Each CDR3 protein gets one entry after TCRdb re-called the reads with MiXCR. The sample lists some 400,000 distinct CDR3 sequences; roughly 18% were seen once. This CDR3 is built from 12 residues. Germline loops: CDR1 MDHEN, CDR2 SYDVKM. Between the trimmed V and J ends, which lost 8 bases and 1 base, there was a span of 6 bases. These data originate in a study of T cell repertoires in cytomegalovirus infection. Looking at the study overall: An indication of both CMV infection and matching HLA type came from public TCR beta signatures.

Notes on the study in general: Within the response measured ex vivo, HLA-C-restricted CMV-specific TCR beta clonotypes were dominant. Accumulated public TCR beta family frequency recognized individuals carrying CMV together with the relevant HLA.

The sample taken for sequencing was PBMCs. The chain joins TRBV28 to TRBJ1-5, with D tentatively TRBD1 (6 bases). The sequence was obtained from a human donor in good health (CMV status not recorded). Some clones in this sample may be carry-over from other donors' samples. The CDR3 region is CASGQSNQPQHF. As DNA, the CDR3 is TGTGCCAGCGGACAGAGCAATCAGCCCCAGCATTTT.